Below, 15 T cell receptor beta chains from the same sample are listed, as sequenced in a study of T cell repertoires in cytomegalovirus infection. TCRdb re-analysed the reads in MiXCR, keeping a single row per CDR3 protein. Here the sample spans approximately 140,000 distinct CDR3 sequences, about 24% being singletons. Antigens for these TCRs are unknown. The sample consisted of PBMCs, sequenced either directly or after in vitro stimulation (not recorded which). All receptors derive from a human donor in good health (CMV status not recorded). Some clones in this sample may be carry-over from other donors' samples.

The CDR3 protein is CASSLQSPGELRVRNEQFF. As DNA, the CDR3 is TGTGCCAGCAGTTTACAATCCCCCGGGGAGCTTCGGGTCAGGAATGAGCAGTTCTTC. The chain uses TRBV7-2 and TRBJ2-1, with a weak D call TRBD2 (5 bases). The CDR3 loop spans 19 amino acids. Germline V gene lookup returns CDR1 SGHTA and CDR2 FQGNSA. V was pared by 6 bases and J by 7 bases, with 31 bases between.

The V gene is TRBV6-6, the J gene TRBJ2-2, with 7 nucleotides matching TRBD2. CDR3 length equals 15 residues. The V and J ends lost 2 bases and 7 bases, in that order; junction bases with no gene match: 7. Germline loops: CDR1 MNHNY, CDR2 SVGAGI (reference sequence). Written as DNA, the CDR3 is TGTGCCAGCAGTTACGGCGGGAGATTCGGCGGGGAGCTGTTTTTT. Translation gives CASSYGGRFGGELFF.

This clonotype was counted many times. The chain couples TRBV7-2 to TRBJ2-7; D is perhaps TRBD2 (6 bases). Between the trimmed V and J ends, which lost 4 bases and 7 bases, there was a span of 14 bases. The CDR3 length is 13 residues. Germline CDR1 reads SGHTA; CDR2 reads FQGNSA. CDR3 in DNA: TGTGCCAGCAGCTCGGGACTCCCGAGGGAGCAGTACTTC. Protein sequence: CASSSGLPREQYF.

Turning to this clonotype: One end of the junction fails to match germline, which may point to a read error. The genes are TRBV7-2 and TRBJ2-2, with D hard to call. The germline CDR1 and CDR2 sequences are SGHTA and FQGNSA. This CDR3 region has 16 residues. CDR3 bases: TGTGCCAGCCGCTTCCGAGCGATAACAAGCACCGGGGAGCTGTTTTTT. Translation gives CASRFRAITSTGELFF.

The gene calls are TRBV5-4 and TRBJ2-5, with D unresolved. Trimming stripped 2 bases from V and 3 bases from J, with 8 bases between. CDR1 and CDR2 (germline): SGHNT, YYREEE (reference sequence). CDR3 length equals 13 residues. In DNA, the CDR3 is TGTGCCAGCAGCTTATCGATAGAAGAGACCCAGTACTTC. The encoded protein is CASSLSIEETQYF.

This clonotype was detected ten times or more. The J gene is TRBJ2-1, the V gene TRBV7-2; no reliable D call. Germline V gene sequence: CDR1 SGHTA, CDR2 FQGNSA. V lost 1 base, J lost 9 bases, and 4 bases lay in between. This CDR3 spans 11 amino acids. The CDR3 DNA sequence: TGTGCCAGCAGCTTAGACGGTGAGCAGTTCTTC. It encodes CASSLDGEQFF.

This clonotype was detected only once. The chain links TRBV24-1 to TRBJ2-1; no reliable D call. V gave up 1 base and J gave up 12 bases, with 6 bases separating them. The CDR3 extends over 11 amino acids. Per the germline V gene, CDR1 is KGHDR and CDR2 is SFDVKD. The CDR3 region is CATSDFKGQFF. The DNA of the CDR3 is TGTGCCACCAGTGATTTTAAGGGGCAGTTCTTC.

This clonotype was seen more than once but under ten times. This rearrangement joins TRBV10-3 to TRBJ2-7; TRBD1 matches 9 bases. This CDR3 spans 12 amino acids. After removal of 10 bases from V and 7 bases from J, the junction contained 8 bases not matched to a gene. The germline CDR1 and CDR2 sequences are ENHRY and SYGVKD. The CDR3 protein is CATAGTGSEQYV. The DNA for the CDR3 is TGTGCCACCGCAGGGACAGGGAGTGAGCAGTACGTC.

The CDR3 nucleotides are TGCAGTGCTAGAGGGGTAGGGGTGGCTTTCTTT. Protein sequence: CSARGVGVAFF. The rearrangement joins TRBV20-1 to TRBJ1-1, with TRBD1 as a possible D gene (5 bases). The germline CDR1 and CDR2 sequences are DFQATT and SNEGSKA (reference sequence). Trimming took off 1 base at V and 11 bases at J, with 11 bases between the two ends. The CDR3 is 11 residues long.

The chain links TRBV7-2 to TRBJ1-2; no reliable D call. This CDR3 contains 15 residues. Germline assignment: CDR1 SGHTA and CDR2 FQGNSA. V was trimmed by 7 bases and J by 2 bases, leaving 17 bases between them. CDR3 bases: TGTGCCAGCACCATACCTCGGGCGGGAAACTATGGCTACACCTTC. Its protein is CASTIPRAGNYGYTF.

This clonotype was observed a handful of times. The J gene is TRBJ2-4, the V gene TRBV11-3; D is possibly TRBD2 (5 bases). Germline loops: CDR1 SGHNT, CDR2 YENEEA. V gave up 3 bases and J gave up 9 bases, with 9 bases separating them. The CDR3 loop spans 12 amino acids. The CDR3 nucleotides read TGTGCCAGCAGCTTCGGGATCGGCATTCAGTACTTC. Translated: CASSFGIGIQYF.

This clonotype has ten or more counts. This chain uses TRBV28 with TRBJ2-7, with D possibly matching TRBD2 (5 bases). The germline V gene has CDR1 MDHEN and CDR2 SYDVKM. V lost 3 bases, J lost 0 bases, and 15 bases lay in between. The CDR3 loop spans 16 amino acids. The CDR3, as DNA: TGTGCCAGCAGTTTGGCGGTCGAGCGGTCCTCCTACGAGCAGTACTTC. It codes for CASSLAVERSSYEQYF.

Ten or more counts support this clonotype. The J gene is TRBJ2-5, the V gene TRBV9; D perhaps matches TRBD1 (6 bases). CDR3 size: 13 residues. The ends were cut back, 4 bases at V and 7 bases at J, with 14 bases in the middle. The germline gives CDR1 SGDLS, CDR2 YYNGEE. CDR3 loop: CASSRDTPWTQYF. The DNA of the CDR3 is TGTGCCAGCAGCCGGGACACCCCTTGGACCCAGTACTTC.

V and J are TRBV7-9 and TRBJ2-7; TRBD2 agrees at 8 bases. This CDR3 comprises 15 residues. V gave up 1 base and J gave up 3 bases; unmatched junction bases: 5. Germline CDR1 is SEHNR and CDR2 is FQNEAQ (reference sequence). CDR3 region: CASSLGAGGGYEQYV. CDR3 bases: TGTGCCAGCAGCTTAGGGGCGGGAGGAGGCTACGAGCAGTACGTC.

CDR3 sequence reads: CASSRDGQPQHF. As DNA, the CDR3 is TGTGCCAGCAGTCGGGACGGTCAGCCCCAGCATTTT. The chain combines TRBV12-3 or TRBV12-4 with TRBJ1-5; a possible D gene is TRBD1 (5 bases). V dropped 5 bases and J dropped 6 bases, with 8 bases sitting between them. This CDR3 spans 12 amino acids.